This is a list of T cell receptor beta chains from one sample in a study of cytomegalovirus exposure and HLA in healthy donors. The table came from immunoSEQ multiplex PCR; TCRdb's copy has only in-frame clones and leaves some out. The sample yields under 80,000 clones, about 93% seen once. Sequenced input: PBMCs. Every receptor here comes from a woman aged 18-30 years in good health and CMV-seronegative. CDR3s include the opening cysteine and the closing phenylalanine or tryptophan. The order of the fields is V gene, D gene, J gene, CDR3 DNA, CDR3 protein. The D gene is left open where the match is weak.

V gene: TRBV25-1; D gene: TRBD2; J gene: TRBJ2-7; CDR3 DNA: TGTGCCAGCAGTGAACTACTGAGCGGGGGTAACCTCTACGAGCAGTACTTC; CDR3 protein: CASSELLSGGNLYEQYF
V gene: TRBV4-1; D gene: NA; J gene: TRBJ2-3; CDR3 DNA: TGCGCCAGCAGCCAGGGGGGTAACACAGATACGCAGTATTTT; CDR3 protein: CASSQGGNTDTQYF
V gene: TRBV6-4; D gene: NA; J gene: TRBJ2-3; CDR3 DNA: TGTGCCAGCAGTGTCGGGAGCACAGATACGCAGTATTTT; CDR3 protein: CASSVGSTDTQYF
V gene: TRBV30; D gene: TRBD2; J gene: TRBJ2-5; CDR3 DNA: TGTGCCTGGAGTAAAGGACTAGCGGACCAAGAGACCCAGTACTTC; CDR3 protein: CAWSKGLADQETQYF
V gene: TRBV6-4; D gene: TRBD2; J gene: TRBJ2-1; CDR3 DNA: TGTGCCAGCAGTGAAGAGCGGGGGGGCGGGAATGAGCAGTTCTTC; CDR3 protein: CASSEERGGGNEQFF
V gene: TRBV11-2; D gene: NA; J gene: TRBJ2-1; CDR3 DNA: TGTGCCAGCACCTTTTTCCCCGACTCGAACAATGAGCAGTTCTTC; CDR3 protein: CASTFFPDSNNEQFF
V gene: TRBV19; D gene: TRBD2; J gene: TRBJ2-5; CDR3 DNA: TGTGCCAGTAGTAGCCGGGCTAGCGGAGAGACCCAGTACTTC; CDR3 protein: CASSSRASGETQYF
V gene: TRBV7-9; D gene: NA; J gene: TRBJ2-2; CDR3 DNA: TGTGCCAGCAGCCCCGGCCTAGCCGTGAACACCGGGGAGCTGTTTTTT; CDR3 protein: CASSPGLAVNTGELFF
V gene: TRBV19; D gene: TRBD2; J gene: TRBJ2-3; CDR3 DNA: TGTGCCACCAGTGGGTCTAGCGGGGGACTGACGCAGTATTTT; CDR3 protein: CATSGSSGGLTQYF
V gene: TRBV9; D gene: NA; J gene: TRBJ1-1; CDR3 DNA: TGTGCCAGCAGCGTGAGCCGGGGACACGGAACCACTGAAGCTTTCTTT; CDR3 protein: CASSVSRGHGTTEAFF
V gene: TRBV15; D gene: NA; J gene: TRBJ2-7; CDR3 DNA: TGTGCCACCAGCAGAGAAGCTCGCGAAAGCTCCTACGAGCAGTACTTC; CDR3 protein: CATSREARESSYEQYF
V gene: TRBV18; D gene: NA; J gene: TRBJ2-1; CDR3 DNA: TGTGCCAGCTCGCGCGGACAGAGTAAGCAGTTCTTC; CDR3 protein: CASSRGQSKQFF
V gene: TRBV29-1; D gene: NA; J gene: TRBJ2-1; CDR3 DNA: TGCAGCGTCGCACAGGCAAATGAGCAGTTCTTC; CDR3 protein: CSVAQANEQFF